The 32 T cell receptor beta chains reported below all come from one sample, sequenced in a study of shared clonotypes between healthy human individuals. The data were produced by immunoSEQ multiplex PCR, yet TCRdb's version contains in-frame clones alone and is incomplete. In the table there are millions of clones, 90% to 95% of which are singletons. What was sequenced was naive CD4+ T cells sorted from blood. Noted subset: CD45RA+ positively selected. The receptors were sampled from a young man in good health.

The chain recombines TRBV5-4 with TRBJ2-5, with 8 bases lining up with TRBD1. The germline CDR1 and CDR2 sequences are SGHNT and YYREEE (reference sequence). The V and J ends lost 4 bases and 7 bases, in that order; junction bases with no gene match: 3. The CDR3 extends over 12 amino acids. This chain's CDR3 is CASSGQGGTQYF. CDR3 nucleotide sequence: TGTGCCAGCAGCGGACAGGGAGGGACCCAGTACTTC.

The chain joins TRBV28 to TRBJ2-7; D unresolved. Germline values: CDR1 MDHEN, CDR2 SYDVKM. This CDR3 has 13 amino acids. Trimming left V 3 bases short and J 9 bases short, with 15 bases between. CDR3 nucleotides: TGTGCCAGCAGTTTCAGGCAGCCCCTATGGCAGTACTTC. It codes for CASSFRQPLWQYF.

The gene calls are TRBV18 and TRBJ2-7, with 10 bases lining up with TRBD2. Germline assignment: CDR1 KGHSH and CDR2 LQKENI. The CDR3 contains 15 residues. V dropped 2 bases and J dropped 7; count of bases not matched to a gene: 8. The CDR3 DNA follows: TGTGCCAGCTCACCATATCTAGCGGGAGTCGGAGAGCAGTACTTC. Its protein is CASSPYLAGVGEQYF.

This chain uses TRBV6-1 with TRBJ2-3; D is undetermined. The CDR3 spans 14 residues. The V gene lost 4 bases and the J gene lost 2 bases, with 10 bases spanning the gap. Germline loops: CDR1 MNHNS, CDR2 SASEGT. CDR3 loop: CASSVLSNTDTQYF. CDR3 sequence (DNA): TGTGCCAGCAGTGTTCTTTCGAACACAGATACGCAGTATTTT.

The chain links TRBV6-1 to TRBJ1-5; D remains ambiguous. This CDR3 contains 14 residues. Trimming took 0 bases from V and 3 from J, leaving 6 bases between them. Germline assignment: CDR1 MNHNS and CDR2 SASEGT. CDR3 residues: CASSEASVNQPQHF. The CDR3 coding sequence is TGTGCCAGCAGTGAAGCGTCTGTCAATCAGCCCCAGCATTTT.

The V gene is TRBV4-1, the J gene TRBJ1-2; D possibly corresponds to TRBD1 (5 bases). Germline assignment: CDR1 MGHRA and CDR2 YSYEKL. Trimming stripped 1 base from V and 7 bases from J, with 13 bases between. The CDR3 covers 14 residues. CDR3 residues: CASSQGSLGGGYTF. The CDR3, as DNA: TGCGCCAGCAGCCAAGGGAGTTTGGGGGGTGGCTACACCTTC.

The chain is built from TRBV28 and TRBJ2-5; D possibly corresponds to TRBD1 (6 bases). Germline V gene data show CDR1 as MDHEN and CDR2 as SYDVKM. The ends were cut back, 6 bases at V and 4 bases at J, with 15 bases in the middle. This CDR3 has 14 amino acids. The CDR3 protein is CASRGDRQRETQYF. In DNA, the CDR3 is TGTGCCAGCAGGGGTGACAGGCAAAGAGAGACCCAGTACTTC.

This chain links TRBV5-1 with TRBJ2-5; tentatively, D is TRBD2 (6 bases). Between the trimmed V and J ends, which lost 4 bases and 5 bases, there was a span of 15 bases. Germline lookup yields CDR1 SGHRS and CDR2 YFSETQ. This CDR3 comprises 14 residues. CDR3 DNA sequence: TGCGCCAGCAGCCCCAGAGGGGACTTGGAGACCCAGTACTTC. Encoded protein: CASSPRGDLETQYF. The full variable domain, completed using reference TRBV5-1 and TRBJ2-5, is KAGVTQTPRYLIKTRGQQVTLSCSPISGHRSVSWYQQTPGQGLQFLFEYFSETQRNKGNFPGRFSGRQFSNSRSEMNVSTLELGDSALYLCASSPRGDLETQYFGPGTRLLVL.

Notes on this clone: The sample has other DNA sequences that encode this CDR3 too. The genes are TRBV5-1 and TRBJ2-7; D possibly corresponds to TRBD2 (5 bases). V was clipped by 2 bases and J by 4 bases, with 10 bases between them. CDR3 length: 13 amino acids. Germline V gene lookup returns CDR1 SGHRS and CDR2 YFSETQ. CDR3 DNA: TGCGCCAGCAGCTTAGGACCGGGGTACGAGCAGTACTTC. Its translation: CASSLGPGYEQYF.

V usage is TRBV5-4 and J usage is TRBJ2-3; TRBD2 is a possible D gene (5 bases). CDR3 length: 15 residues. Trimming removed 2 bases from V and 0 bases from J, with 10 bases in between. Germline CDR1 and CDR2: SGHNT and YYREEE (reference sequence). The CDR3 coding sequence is TGTGCCAGCAGCTTTGGGAGTTTAAGCACAGATACGCAGTATTTT. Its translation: CASSFGSLSTDTQYF. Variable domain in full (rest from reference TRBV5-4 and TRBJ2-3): ETGVTQSPTHLIKTRGQQVTLRCSSQSGHNTVSWYQQALGQGPQFIFQYYREEENGRGNFPPRFSGLQFPNYSSELNVNALELDDSALYLCASSFGSLSTDTQYFGPGTRLTVL.

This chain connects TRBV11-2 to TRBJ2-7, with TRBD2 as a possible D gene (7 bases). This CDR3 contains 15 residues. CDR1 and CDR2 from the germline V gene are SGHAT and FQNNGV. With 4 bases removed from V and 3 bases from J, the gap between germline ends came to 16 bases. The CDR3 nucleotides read TGTGCCAGCAGCTCTGTGGGGGGGCGAAACTACGAGCAGTACTTC. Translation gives CASSSVGGRNYEQYF.

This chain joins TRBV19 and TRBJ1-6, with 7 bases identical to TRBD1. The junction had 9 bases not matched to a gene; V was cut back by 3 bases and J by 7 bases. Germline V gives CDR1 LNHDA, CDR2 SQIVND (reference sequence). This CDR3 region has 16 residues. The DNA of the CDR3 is TGTGCCAGTAGTATTCGGCTCCGGGACAGAAATTCACCCCTCCACTTT. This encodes CASSIRLRDRNSPLHF.

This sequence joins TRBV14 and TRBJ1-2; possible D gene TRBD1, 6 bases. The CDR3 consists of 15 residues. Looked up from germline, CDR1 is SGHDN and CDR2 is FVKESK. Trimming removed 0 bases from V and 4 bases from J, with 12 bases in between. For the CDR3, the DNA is TGTGCCAGCAGCCAAGACTCACAGGGAGGCTATGGCTACACCTTC. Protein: CASSQDSQGGYGYTF.

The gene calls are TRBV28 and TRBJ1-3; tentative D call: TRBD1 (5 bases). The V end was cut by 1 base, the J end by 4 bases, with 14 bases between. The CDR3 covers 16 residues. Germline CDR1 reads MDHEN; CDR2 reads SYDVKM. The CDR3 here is CASSLLSPGSGNTIYF. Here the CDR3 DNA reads TGTGCCAGCAGTTTATTATCCCCAGGGTCCGGAAACACCATATATTTT. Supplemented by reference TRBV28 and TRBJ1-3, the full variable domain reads DVKVTQSSRYLVKRTGEKVFLECVQDMDHENMFWYRQDPGLGLRLIYFSYDVKMKEKGDIPEGYSVSREKKERFSLILESASTNQTSMYLCASSLLSPGSGNTIYFGEGSWLTVV.

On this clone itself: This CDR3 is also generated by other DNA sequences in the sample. Written as DNA, the CDR3 is TGTGCCAGCAGCACTAGCGGCTCCTCCTACAATGAGCAGTTCTTC. Translating it yields CASSTSGSSYNEQFF. This chain joins TRBV2 and TRBJ2-1; 8 nucleotides agree with TRBD2. Germline V gene lookup returns CDR1 SNHLY and CDR2 FYNNEI. Trimming cost V 6 bases and J 0 bases; bases outside gene matches: 4. The CDR3 has 15 residues.

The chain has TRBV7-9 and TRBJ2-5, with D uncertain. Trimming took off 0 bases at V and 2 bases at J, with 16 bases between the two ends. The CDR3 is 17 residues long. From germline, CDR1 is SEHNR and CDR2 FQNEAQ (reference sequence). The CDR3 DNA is TGTGCCAGCAGCTTAGCGAAGTCCCCTGTTCGGCAAGAGACCCAGTACTTC. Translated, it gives CASSLAKSPVRQETQYF.

CDR3 region: CASSYSRQGWEKLFF. The CDR3 DNA sequence: TGTGCCAGCAGTTACTCCCGACAGGGTTGGGAAAAACTGTTTTTT. The chain employs TRBV6-5 and TRBJ1-4; 7 bases map to TRBD1. CDR1 is MNHEY, CDR2 SVGAGI, per germline. J lost 8 bases, V lost 0 bases, and 6 bases had no gene match. The CDR3 runs to 15 residues.

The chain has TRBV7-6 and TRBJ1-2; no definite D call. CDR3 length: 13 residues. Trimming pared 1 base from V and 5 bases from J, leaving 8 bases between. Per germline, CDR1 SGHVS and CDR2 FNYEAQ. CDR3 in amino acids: CASSLGRIYGYTF. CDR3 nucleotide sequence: TGTGCCAGCAGCTTAGGGCGGATTTATGGCTACACCTTC.

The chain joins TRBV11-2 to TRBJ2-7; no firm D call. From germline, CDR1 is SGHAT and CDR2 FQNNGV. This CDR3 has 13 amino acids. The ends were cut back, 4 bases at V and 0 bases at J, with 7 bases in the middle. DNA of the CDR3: TGTGCCAGCAGCTCACGATTCTCCTACGAGCAGTACTTC. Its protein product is CASSSRFSYEQYF.

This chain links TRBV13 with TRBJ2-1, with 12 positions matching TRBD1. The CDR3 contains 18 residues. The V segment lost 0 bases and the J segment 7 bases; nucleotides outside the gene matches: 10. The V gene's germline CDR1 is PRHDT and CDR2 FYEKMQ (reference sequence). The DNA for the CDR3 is TGTGCCAGCAGCTTAGGGAGTGGGGGACAGGGGGCTGGGAATGAGCAGTTCTTC. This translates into CASSLGSGGQGAGNEQFF.

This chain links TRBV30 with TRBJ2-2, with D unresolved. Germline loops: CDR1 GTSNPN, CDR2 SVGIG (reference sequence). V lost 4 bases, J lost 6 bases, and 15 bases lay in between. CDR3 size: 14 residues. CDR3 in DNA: TGTGCCTGGAAAAGAACCCTCGAGGCCGGGGAGCTGTTTTTT. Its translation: CAWKRTLEAGELFF.

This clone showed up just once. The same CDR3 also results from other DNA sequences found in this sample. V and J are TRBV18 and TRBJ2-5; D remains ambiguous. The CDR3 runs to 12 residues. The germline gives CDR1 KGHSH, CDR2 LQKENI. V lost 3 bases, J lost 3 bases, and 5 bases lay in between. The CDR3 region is CASSPPEETQYF. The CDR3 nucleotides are TGTGCCAGCTCACCGCCTGAAGAGACCCAGTACTTC.

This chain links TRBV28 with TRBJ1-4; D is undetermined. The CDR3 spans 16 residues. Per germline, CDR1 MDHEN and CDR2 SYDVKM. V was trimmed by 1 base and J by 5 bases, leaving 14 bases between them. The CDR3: CASSLLGGRKNEKLFF. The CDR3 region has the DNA TGTGCCAGCAGTTTATTGGGCGGGCGGAAAAATGAAAAACTGTTTTTT.

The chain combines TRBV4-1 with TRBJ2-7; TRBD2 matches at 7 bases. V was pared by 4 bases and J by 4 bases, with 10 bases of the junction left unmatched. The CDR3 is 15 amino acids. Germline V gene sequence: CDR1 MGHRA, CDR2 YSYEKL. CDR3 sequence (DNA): TGCGCCAGCAGCCCAGGCCCGACTAGCTCTTACGAGCAGTACTTC. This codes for CASSPGPTSSYEQYF.

The CDR3 DNA sequence: TGCGCCAGCAGAAGGGTGACTAGCACCGGGGAGCTGTTTTTT. Amino acid sequence: CASRRVTSTGELFF. The V call is TRBV5-1, the J call TRBJ2-2; the D gene is possibly TRBD2 (6 bases). Trimming removed 5 bases from V and 4 bases from J, with 12 bases in between. The CDR3 contains 14 residues. The germline V gene has CDR1 SGHRS and CDR2 YFSETQ.

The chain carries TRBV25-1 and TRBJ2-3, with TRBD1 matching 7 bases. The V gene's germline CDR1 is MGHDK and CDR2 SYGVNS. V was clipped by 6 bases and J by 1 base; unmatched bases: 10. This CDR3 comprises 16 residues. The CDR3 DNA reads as TGTGCCAGCAGCGAACATGCAGGGGGACGCACAGATACGCAGTATTTT. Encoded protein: CASSEHAGGRTDTQYF. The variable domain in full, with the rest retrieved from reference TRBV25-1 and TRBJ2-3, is EADIYQTPRYLVIGTGKKITLECSQTMGHDKMYWYQQDPGMELHLIHYSYGVNSTEKGDLSSESTVSRIRTEHFPLTLESARPSHTSQYLCASSEHAGGRTDTQYFGPGTRLTVL.

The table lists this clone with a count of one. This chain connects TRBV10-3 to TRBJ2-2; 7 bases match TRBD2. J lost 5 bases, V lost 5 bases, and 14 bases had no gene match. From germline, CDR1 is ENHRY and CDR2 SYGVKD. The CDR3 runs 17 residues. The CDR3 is CAISKSRAGDGTGELFF. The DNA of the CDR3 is TGTGCCATCAGTAAATCTAGGGCGGGAGACGGTACCGGGGAGCTGTTTTTT.

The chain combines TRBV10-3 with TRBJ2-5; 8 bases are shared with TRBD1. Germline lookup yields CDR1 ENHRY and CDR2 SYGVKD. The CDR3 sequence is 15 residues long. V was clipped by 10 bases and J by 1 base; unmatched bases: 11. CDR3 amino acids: CATASGTGSQETQYF. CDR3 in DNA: TGTGCCACCGCCTCCGGGACAGGATCCCAAGAGACCCAGTACTTC.

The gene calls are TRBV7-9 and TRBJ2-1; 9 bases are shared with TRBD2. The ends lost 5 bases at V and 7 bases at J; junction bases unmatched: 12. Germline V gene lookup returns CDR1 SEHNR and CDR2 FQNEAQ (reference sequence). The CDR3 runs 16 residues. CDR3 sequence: CASSPKGLATTNEQFF. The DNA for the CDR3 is TGTGCCAGCAGCCCAAAAGGACTAGCGACTACTAATGAGCAGTTCTTC.

This CDR3 is CASSAGQGGLETQYF. DNA of the CDR3: TGTGCCAGCAGCGCAGGACAGGGGGGGTTAGAGACCCAGTACTTC. The chain carries TRBV7-3 and TRBJ2-5; 10 nucleotides line up with TRBD1. The junction had 7 bases not matched to a gene; V was cut back by 5 bases and J by 4 bases. This CDR3 spans 15 amino acids. Germline CDR1 reads SGHTA; CDR2 reads FQGTGA.

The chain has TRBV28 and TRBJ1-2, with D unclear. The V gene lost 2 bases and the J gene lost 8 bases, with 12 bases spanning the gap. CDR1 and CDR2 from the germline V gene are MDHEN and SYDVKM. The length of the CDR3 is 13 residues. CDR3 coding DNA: TGTGCCAGCAGTTTAAGGCAAGACCGGGGCTACACCTTC. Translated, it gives CASSLRQDRGYTF.

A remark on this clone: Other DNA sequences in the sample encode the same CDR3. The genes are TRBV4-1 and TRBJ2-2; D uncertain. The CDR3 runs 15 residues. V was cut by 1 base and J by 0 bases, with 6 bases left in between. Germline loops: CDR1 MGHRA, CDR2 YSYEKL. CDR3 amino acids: CASSQVTANTGELFF. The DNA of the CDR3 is TGCGCCAGCAGCCAAGTAACAGCGAACACCGGGGAGCTGTTTTTT.